A selection of T cell receptor beta chains follows, all from one sample in a study of T cells in Graves' hyperthyroidism and ophthalmopathy. TCRdb re-called the multiplex PCR reads with MiXCR, one entry per CDR3 protein. Of approximately 430,000 distinct CDR3 sequences in the sample, around a sixth were seen once. The sequenced sample was blood. These receptors were collected from a young woman with Graves' hyperthyroidism. Each CDR3 is given without its conserved first and last residue. Each record gives: V gene, CDR3 protein.

V gene: TRBV20-1; CDR3 protein: SAIEGASGNTIY
V gene: TRBV2; CDR3 protein: ASKRQRASYNEQF
V gene: TRBV24-1; CDR3 protein: ATSDWKGKGSYEQY
V gene: TRBV7-2; CDR3 protein: ASSLAAGTGQYEQY
V gene: TRBV3-1; CDR3 protein: ASSPWAPPGGYT
V gene: TRBV11-3; CDR3 protein: ACVGSAGETQY
V gene: TRBV13; CDR3 protein: ASSSRTSGGTDTQY
V gene: TRBV6-4; CDR3 protein: ASSEKVGGGDSGYT
V gene: TRBV24-1; CDR3 protein: ATLTRDRQAGANVLT
V gene: TRBV6-1; CDR3 protein: ASSQISGTGKETQY
V gene: TRBV7-9; CDR3 protein: ASSQLAGVGPTITDTQY
V gene: TRBV12-3/TRBV12-4; CDR3 protein: ASTLWSSGANVLT
V gene: TRBV12-3/TRBV12-4; CDR3 protein: ASSFGGLEQY
V gene: TRBV11-2; CDR3 protein: ASSRGGDSGELF
V gene: TRBV20-1; CDR3 protein: SAATGAIEQF
V gene: TRBV6-9; CDR3 protein: ASSLGNSRTDTQY
V gene: TRBV6-1; CDR3 protein: ASRPLWDTPGETQY
V gene: TRBV2; CDR3 protein: ASIPGFTTPAYGYT
V gene: TRBV9; CDR3 protein: ASNEGLGNYEQY
V gene: TRBV7-2; CDR3 protein: ASSLKSADVGGMYEQY
V gene: TRBV5-5; CDR3 protein: ASSLVGGGLEQY
V gene: TRBV7-2; CDR3 protein: ASSLTSGRVSEQF
V gene: TRBV13; CDR3 protein: ASSKGTGGSRTQY
V gene: TRBV20-1; CDR3 protein: SASGTHHSYEQY
V gene: TRBV20-1; CDR3 protein: SARAPGGNSPLH
V gene: TRBV30; CDR3 protein: AWGTGTLSGNTIY
V gene: TRBV11-2; CDR3 protein: ASSLEGRTNEKLF
V gene: TRBV5-5; CDR3 protein: ASSSTPGNEQF
V gene: TRBV20-1; CDR3 protein: SARDKLNTGELF
V gene: TRBV9; CDR3 protein: ASSGTRFPRPQH
V gene: TRBV12-3/TRBV12-4; CDR3 protein: ASSPTTIEAF
V gene: TRBV5-1; CDR3 protein: ASSHGQGGSEQY
V gene: TRBV5-1; CDR3 protein: ASSFGTWDTIY